The next 21 T cell receptor beta chains were all read from a single sample in a study of T cell repertoires in cytomegalovirus infection. TCRdb reprocessed the reads with MiXCR, giving one entry per CDR3 protein. The table shows more than 400,000 distinct CDR3 sequences, with 26% occurring only once. Input material: PBMCs. The origin of the receptors is a human donor in good health (CMV status not recorded). Some clones in this sample may be carry-over from other donors' samples.

V gene TRBV20-1 combines with J gene TRBJ1-5; 8 bases agree with TRBD1. Per germline, CDR1 DFQATT and CDR2 SNEGSKA (reference sequence). The J segment lost 5 bases and the V segment lost 4 bases, leaving 4 bases of the junction unmatched. The CDR3 loop spans 13 amino acids. CDR3 DNA sequence: TGCAGTGCTACTCCACAGGGGGATCAGCCCCAGCATTTT. It codes for CSATPQGDQPQHF.

There are a few counts of this clonotype. V gene TRBV7-9 combines with J gene TRBJ2-1, with 9 bases lining up with TRBD1. The CDR3 has 15 residues. CDR1 is SEHNR, CDR2 FQNEAQ, per germline (reference sequence). The V segment lost 3 bases and the J segment 7 bases; nucleotides outside the gene matches: 7. CDR3 sequence reads: CASSFTGGAGNEQFF. In DNA, the CDR3 is TGTGCCAGCAGCTTTACAGGGGGCGCTGGGAATGAGCAGTTCTTC.

This clonotype was observed at least ten times. As DNA, the CDR3 is TGTGCCAGCAGCGCCGGACTCCAAGAGACCCAGTACTTC. This gives the protein CASSAGLQETQYF. This sequence joins TRBV11-1 and TRBJ2-5; D is perhaps TRBD2 (5 bases). Germline assignment: CDR1 SGHAT and CDR2 FQDESV (reference sequence). Between the trimmed V and J ends, which lost 5 bases and 1 base, there was a span of 8 bases. The CDR3 totals 13 residues.

This clonotype was recorded a few times. The chain links TRBV12-3 or TRBV12-4 to TRBJ2-1, with D possibly matching TRBD2 (5 bases). The CDR3 is made up of 13 amino acids. The ends were cut back, 7 bases at V and 5 bases at J, with 12 bases in the middle. The CDR3 bases are TGTGCCAGCACCTTCACTAGTGACAATGAGCAGTTCTTC. It specifies CASTFTSDNEQFF.

The rearrangement links TRBV7-9 to TRBJ1-4, with TRBD1 identical over 8 bases. This CDR3 is built from 15 residues. V trimming: 4 bases; J trimming: 5 bases; junction bases outside the gene matches: 6. CDR1 and CDR2 (germline): SEHNR, FQNEAQ (reference sequence). The CDR3 protein is CASSSGTGGNEKLFF. In DNA form, the CDR3 reads TGTGCCAGCAGCTCCGGGACAGGCGGGAATGAAAAACTGTTTTTT.

V gene TRBV6-2 or TRBV6-3 combines with J gene TRBJ1-4, with a tentative D call TRBD1 (5 bases). Trimming cost V 5 bases and J 8 bases, with 12 bases left between them. This CDR3 has 13 residues. Germline CDR1 is MNHEY and CDR2 is SVGEGT. The DNA of the CDR3 is TGTGCCAGCAGTATCCGAGGGGTAGAAAAACTGTTTTTT. This gives the protein CASSIRGVEKLFF.

This clonotype has only a few counts. V is TRBV2 and J is TRBJ1-5; D is perhaps TRBD1 (5 bases). Looked up from germline, CDR1 is SNHLY and CDR2 is FYNNEI. This CDR3 has 14 residues. The germline V and J ends were trimmed by 9 bases and 0 bases, with 12 bases remaining between them. CDR3 protein: CARARDGSNQPQHF. In DNA form, the CDR3 reads TGTGCCAGGGCCCGGGACGGTAGCAATCAGCCCCAGCATTTT.

J is TRBJ2-7 and V is TRBV5-6; 9 nucleotides align to TRBD1. From germline, CDR1 is SGHDT and CDR2 YYEEEE. The CDR3 loop spans 13 amino acids. Unmatched junction bases numbered 1, after V lost 6 bases and J lost 0 bases. CDR3 sequence (DNA): TGTGCCAGCACGGACAGGGGCTCCTACGAGCAGTACTTC. Its protein product is CASTDRGSYEQYF.

This clonotype was observed once. V gene TRBV4-3 combines with J gene TRBJ1-2, with a tentative D call TRBD1 (5 bases). This CDR3 is 16 amino acids long. Germline CDR1 and CDR2: LGHNA and YSLEER. The V end lost 0 bases, the J end lost 4 bases, and 15 bases lay between the germline ends. CDR3 nucleotide sequence: TGCGCCAGCAGCCAAGATCGAGGGGCCCTTACCTATGGCTACACCTTC. Its protein product is CASSQDRGALTYGYTF.

This clonotype has just a few counts. The CDR3 loop reads CASSMGQSNQPQHF. In DNA, the CDR3 is TGTGCCAGTAGTATGGGACAAAGCAATCAGCCCCAGCATTTT. This sequence joins TRBV19 and TRBJ1-5, with D perhaps TRBD1 (6 bases). Trimming took off 3 bases at V and 1 base at J, with 7 bases between the two ends. Germline V CDR1 and CDR2: LNHDA, SQIVND (reference sequence). The CDR3 contains 14 residues.

In its sample, this clonotype was seen a few times. V is TRBV6-8 and J is TRBJ2-7; 9 positions agree with TRBD1. The V segment lost 3 bases and the J segment 3 bases; nucleotides outside the gene matches: 6. From germline, CDR1 is MNHGY and CDR2 SAAAGT. The CDR3 length is 15 residues. CDR3 DNA sequence: TGTGCCAGCAGTTATCTCCGGGACAGGGACTACGAGCAGTACTTC. As protein: CASSYLRDRDYEQYF.

This clonotype showed up just a few times. The chain employs TRBV10-2 and TRBJ2-5; D gene unclear. Trimming removed 4 bases from V and 5 bases from J, with 17 bases in between. CDR1 WSHSY and CDR2 SAAADI come from the germline V gene. The CDR3 sequence is 15 residues long. Here the CDR3 reads CASSVYGTALETQYF. DNA of the CDR3: TGCGCCAGCAGTGTATATGGTACCGCTCTGGAGACCCAGTACTTC.

This clonotype has a count of ten or more. This rearrangement joins TRBV7-2 to TRBJ2-7; D not resolved. CDR1 SGHTA and CDR2 FQGNSA come from the germline V gene. CDR3 length: 15 amino acids. V lost 5 bases, J lost 0 bases, and 14 bases lay in between. CDR3 DNA sequence: TGTGCCAGCAGCCTCGGTCCGAGGAGCTCCTACGAGCAGTACGTC. It encodes CASSLGPRSSYEQYV.

This clonotype occurred a few times. V usage is TRBV5-6 and J usage is TRBJ2-7, with 7 bases fitting TRBD1. V dropped 4 bases and J dropped 0; count of bases not matched to a gene: 4. The CDR3 has 14 residues. CDR1 is SGHDT and CDR2 is YYEEEE in the germline V gene. Written as DNA, the CDR3 is TGTGCCAGCAGCCTAGGACAGGTCTCCTACGAGCAGTACTTC. It specifies CASSLGQVSYEQYF.

This clonotype was detected only a few times. V usage is TRBV18 and J usage is TRBJ2-3; 8 bases are shared with TRBD2. CDR3 length: 14 residues. Germline V gene data show CDR1 as KGHSH and CDR2 as LQKENI. Trimming cost V 2 bases and J 5 bases; bases outside gene matches: 3. The CDR3 region has the DNA TGTGCCAGCTCACCAATCGGGAGGGGAGATACGCAGTATTTT. Protein sequence: CASSPIGRGDTQYF.

The sample holds a few counts of this clonotype. The rearrangement joins TRBV20-1 to TRBJ2-7; 10 bases agree with TRBD2. Unmatched junction bases numbered 12, after V lost 3 bases and J lost 4 bases. This CDR3 is 16 amino acids long. Germline-derived CDR1 and CDR2 are DFQATT and SNEGSKA (reference sequence). CDR3 loop: CSASYLAGGSSYEQYF. For the CDR3, the DNA is TGCAGTGCTAGTTACTTAGCGGGAGGTTCTAGTTACGAGCAGTACTTC.

This clonotype was seen a handful of times. The gene calls are TRBV5-6 and TRBJ2-2, with 9 bases aligning to TRBD1. J lost 4 bases, V lost 2 bases, and 12 bases had no gene match. The germline V gene has CDR1 SGHDT and CDR2 YYEEEE. CDR3 length: 18 amino acids. The DNA of the CDR3 is TGTGCCAGCAGCTTCGTCACAGGGGGCCGGAGAGTCACCGGGGAGCTGTTTTTT. Residues: CASSFVTGGRRVTGELFF.

There are many counts of this clonotype. The chain joins TRBV7-2 to TRBJ2-1; D is unclear. The CDR3 spans 15 residues. The V and J ends lost 1 base and 7 bases respectively, with 14 bases between them. In germline, CDR1 is SGHTA, CDR2 FQGNSA. The CDR3 loop is CASSLVRVSRNEQFF. CDR3 DNA: TGTGCCAGCAGCTTAGTAAGGGTGAGTAGGAATGAGCAGTTCTTC.

The chain couples TRBV6-5 to TRBJ2-4; D is undetermined. Germline V gene sequence: CDR1 MNHEY, CDR2 SVGAGI. The CDR3 length is 15 residues. The V and J ends lost 2 bases and 4 bases respectively, with 12 bases between them. CDR3 DNA sequence: TGTGCCAGCAGTTACGAGGAAGGCACAAAAAACATTCAGTACTTC. Encoded protein: CASSYEEGTKNIQYF.

Concerning this clonotype: With a much larger clone just one base away, this may be a read error. The V and J genes are TRBV12-3 or TRBV12-4 and TRBJ2-5; D may be TRBD2 (6 bases). CDR3 length equals 14 residues. The CDR3 protein is CASSPRGWQETQCF. DNA for the CDR3: TGTGCCAGCAGCCCCCGGGGGTGGCAGGAGACCCAGTGCTTC.

This clonotype was seen at least ten times. The rearrangement uses TRBV28 and TRBJ1-5; D not resolved. The CDR3 extends over 14 amino acids. Germline V CDR1 and CDR2: MDHEN, SYDVKM. Trimming took off 4 bases at V and 9 bases at J, with 16 bases between the two ends. CDR3 in amino acids: CASSSRAPPWPQHF. Here the CDR3 DNA reads TGTGCCAGCAGTTCCCGGGCCCCACCTTGGCCCCAGCATTTT.